A selection of T cell receptor beta chains follows, all from one sample in a study of shared clonotypes between healthy human individuals. Only in-frame clones appear in the TCRdb table, and some are missing; sequencing was by immunoSEQ multiplex PCR. There are roughly 2.2 million clones in the sample; just under 95% occur only once, and about 0.36% lies in the top ten. The sequenced sample was naive CD4+ T cells from PBMCs. The receptors derive from a man between 18 and 29 years old in good health. Some clones in this sample may be carry-over from other donors' samples. Each CDR3 is given with its conserved first and last residue. A D gene is named only where the DNA matches it firmly. Expanded clones are given a class, and other clones once, few, many or no size at all.

>TRBV5-1|NA|TRBJ2-5|NA
TGCGCCAGCAGCTTGGCGGCAGGCGGAGCGGGAGAGACCCAGTACTTC
CASSLAAGGAGETQYF
>TRBV28|NA|TRBJ1-2|TRBD1
TGTGCCAGCAGCAACCACCAGGGGGACTATGGCTACACCTTC
CASSNHQGDYGYTF
>TRBV30|NA|TRBJ2-5|TRBD2
TGTGCCGGCCGAGCGGGAGGCCACGGGACCCAGTACTTC
CAGRAGGHGTQYF
>TRBV6-1|NA|TRBJ2-1|TRBD2
TGTGTCCGCGTTGGGGCGGGAGGGTTAAGCAATGAGCAGTTCTTC
CVRVGAGGLSNEQFF
>TRBV19|NA|TRBJ2-2|TRBD1
TGTGCCAGTAGTCTGTGGACAGGGCCGAACACCGGGGAGCTGTTTTTT
CASSLWTGPNTGELFF
>TRBV30|NA|TRBJ2-3|TRBD2
TGTGCCTGGATGCGAGCGGGAGGGCGCACAGATACGCAGTATTTT
CAWMRAGGRTDTQYF
>TRBV29-1|NA|TRBJ2-1|NA
TGCAGCGTTGATAATCCCAGGGGGGGCAATGAGCAGTTCTTC
CSVDNPRGGNEQFF
>TRBV18|once|TRBJ1-1|TRBD1
TGTGCCAGCTCACCACTAAGACAGGGACAGAACACTGAAGCTTTCTTT
CASSPLRQGQNTEAFF
>TRBV7-3|once|TRBJ2-2|TRBD1
TGTGCCAGCAGCTTAAGAGCAGTCGGGACAGTCACCGGGGAGCTGTTTTTT
CASSLRAVGTVTGELFF
>TRBV2|NA|TRBJ2-5|NA
TGTGCCAGCAGACAGGGTCGGGAGACCCAGTACTTC
CASRQGRETQYF
>TRBV5-1|NA|TRBJ2-1|TRBD2
TGCGCCAGCAGCTTGAGGAGCTTGACTAGCGGGAGGGACAATGAGCAGTTCTTC
CASSLRSLTSGRDNEQFF
>TRBV20-1|NA|TRBJ1-1|NA
TGCAGTGCTCAGGGGTCCACTGAAGCTTTCTTT
CSAQGSTEAFF
>TRBV5-4|NA|TRBJ2-1|NA
TGTGCCAGCAGCTTGCGGGATTACAATGAGCAGTTCTTC
CASSLRDYNEQFF
>TRBV15|NA|TRBJ2-3|TRBD1
TGTGCCACCAGCAGCCTTAAGGGACAGGGATATTTT
CATSSLKGQGYF
>TRBV28|NA|TRBJ2-7|TRBD1
TGTGCCAGCAGTTTACGTAGGGGGACAGGGAGACACGAGCAGTACTTC
CASSLRRGTGRHEQYF
>TRBV7-6|NA|TRBJ2-5|NA
TGTGCCAGCAGCTTACCGAACCAAGAGACCCAGTACTTC
CASSLPNQETQYF
>TRBV28|NA|TRBJ1-5|NA
TGTGCCACCCAAATCAATTGGGGTCGGCCCCAGCATTTT
CATQINWGRPQHF
>TRBV27|NA|TRBJ1-1|NA
TGTGCCACAAGCCCGGGCAGGGGTTATATGGCTTTCTTT
CATSPGRGYMAFF
>TRBV9|NA|TRBJ1-3|TRBD1
TGTGCCAGCAGCTATACAGGGGGAGGAAACACCATATATTTT
CASSYTGGGNTIYF
>TRBV4-3|NA|TRBJ1-4|NA
TGCGCCAGCAGCCAAGATCGGGCGGCGGGTGAAAAACTGTTTTTT
CASSQDRAAGEKLFF
>TRBV27|NA|TRBJ1-5|NA
TGTGCCAGCAGTTTCAGGGTGGGCAATCAGCCCCAGCATTTT
CASSFRVGNQPQHF
>TRBV4-1|NA|TRBJ2-1|TRBD2
TGCGCCAGCAGTCAGCCCCGGCGGGAGGGTGGTGAGCAGTTCTTC
CASSQPRREGGEQFF
>TRBV7-8|NA|TRBJ1-2|NA
TGTGCCAGCAGCTTAGGAGCCAACTATGGCTACACCTTC
CASSLGANYGYTF
>TRBV30|NA|TRBJ1-5|NA
TGTGCCTGGAGTGGCCTCGGGAAAGCCCAGCATTTT
CAWSGLGKAQHF
>TRBV6-5|NA|TRBJ2-7|NA
TGTGCCAGCAGTTACTCGGGGCCCCACTCCTACGAGCAGTACTTC
CASSYSGPHSYEQYF
>TRBV27|NA|TRBJ2-1|TRBD2
TGTGCCAGCAGCAGAAGCGGGAGCTCCTACAATGAGCAGTTCTTC
CASSRSGSSYNEQFF
>TRBV2|NA|TRBJ2-3|NA
TGTGCCAGCAGGACAGATTCAGATACGCAGTATTTT
CASRTDSDTQYF
>TRBV5-1|NA|TRBJ2-7|TRBD2
TGCGCCAGCAGCTCCGGACTAGCGGCCTACTACGAGCAGTACTTC
CASSSGLAAYYEQYF
>TRBV25-1|NA|TRBJ1-6|NA
TGTGCCAGCAGTGCCAGGAGTTCACCCCTCCACTTT
CASSARSSPLHF
>TRBV4-1|once|TRBJ1-5|NA
TGCGCCAGCAGCCAAAACGACTTTAACGATCAGCCCCAGCATTTT
CASSQNDFNDQPQHF
>TRBV6-5|NA|TRBJ1-1|TRBD1
TGTGCCAGCAGTTCCGAGCGACAGGGTAGAAACACTGAAGCTTTCTTT
CASSSERQGRNTEAFF
>TRBV18|few|TRBJ1-1|NA
TGTGCCAGCTCCGTTGGGCTGAGGAACACTGAAGCTTTCTTT
CASSVGLRNTEAFF
>TRBV19|NA|TRBJ1-2|NA
TGTGCCAGTAGTTACCGACCGACAGCGAATGGCTACACCTTC
CASSYRPTANGYTF
>TRBV9|NA|TRBJ2-7|TRBD2
TGTGCCAGCAGCCTCTCCGCTAGCGGGAGCTACGAGCAGTACTTC
CASSLSASGSYEQYF
>TRBV29-1|NA|TRBJ1-4|NA
TGCAGCGTTGAAGTTAGTGTTGCAGGGAGGAGCGAAAAACTGTTTTTT
CSVEVSVAGRSEKLFF
>TRBV28|NA|TRBJ2-3|TRBD2
TGTGCCAGCACCTGGGATTATAGCGGGCAAACAGATACGCAGTATTTT
CASTWDYSGQTDTQYF
>TRBV2|NA|TRBJ2-7|NA
TGTGCCAGCAGCGTCGCCAGCGTCCCCATTTACGAGCAGTACTTC
CASSVASVPIYEQYF